This is a list of T cell receptor beta chains from one sample in a study of vaccination effects on CD4 cells after COVID-19. Generated by immunoSEQ multiplex PCR, the TCRdb table keeps only in-frame clones and is missing some. Here the sample spans 20,000 to 30,000 clones, 55% to 75% being singletons. What these receptors recognize is not known. The sample here was CD4+ T cells from PBMCs cultured with HCoV-OC43 spike peptides, taken before COVID-19 vaccination. The source of these receptors is a human donor who received a COVID-19 vaccine. The CDR3 runs from the conserved cysteine through the conserved F or W. A D gene is named only where the DNA matches it firmly.

V gene	J gene	D gene	CDR3 protein	CDR3 DNA
TRBV18	TRBJ2-3	TRBD2	CASSPPGLATDTQYF	TGTGCCAGCTCACCACCGGGACTAGCAACAGATACGCAGTATTTT
TRBV16	TRBJ2-5	TRBD2	CASSQLTAGDETQYF	TGTGCCAGCAGCCAATTAACAGCGGGGGATGAGACCCAGTACTTC
TRBV27	TRBJ1-1	NA	CASSPLTANTEAFF	TGTGCCAGCAGTCCCCTAACGGCGAACACTGAAGCTTTCTTT
TRBV5-1	TRBJ1-2	TRBD1	CASSWAGTGGSYGYTF	TGCGCCAGCAGCTGGGCCGGGACAGGGGGCAGCTATGGCTACACCTTC
TRBV19	TRBJ2-7	TRBD1	CASSSGQALYEQYF	TGTGCCAGTAGTTCGGGACAGGCCCTCTACGAGCAGTACTTC
TRBV4-2	TRBJ2-5	NA	CASSQRGAPGEETQYF	TGTGCCAGCAGCCAAAGGGGCGCGCCGGGGGAAGAGACCCAGTACTTC
TRBV7-8	TRBJ2-4	NA	CASSSGTKIQYF	TGTGCCAGCAGCTCCGGGACAAAGATTCAGTACTTC
TRBV5-1	TRBJ2-1	NA	CASSLVETAYNEQFF	TGCGCCAGCAGCTTGGTTGAGACGGCCTACAATGAGCAGTTCTTC
TRBV5-4	TRBJ1-2	NA	CASSLGRGDYGYTF	TGTGCCAGCAGCTTGGGCCGGGGGGACTATGGCTACACCTTC
TRBV10-2	TRBJ2-5	NA	CASRDRGTPETQYF	TGCGCCAGCAGGGATAGAGGGACCCCAGAGACCCAGTACTTC
TRBV2	TRBJ1-2	NA	CASSVFGISNYGYTF	TGTGCCAGCAGTGTTTTCGGCATCTCTAACTATGGCTACACCTTC
TRBV7-9	TRBJ2-3	NA	CASSLDLGLPAADTQYF	TGTGCCAGCAGCTTAGATCTGGGCCTCCCTGCCGCAGATACGCAGTATTTT
TRBV6-2/TRBV6-3	TRBJ1-2	NA	CASSVVGNPFSNYGYTF	TGTGCCAGCAGCGTAGTGGGGAATCCCTTTTCTAACTATGGCTACACCTTC